Following are 9 T cell receptor beta chains from one sample sequenced in a study of Tregs in tolerant kidney transplant recipients. Here immunoSEQ multiplex PCR was the method, and the copy in TCRdb shows in-frame clones only, minus some. This table has about 15,000 clones, around 77% appearing once. The specimen comprised Tregs from blood, sampled before the transplant. These receptors originate from a human donor who received a combined kidney and bone marrow transplant.

The chain has TRBV5-6 and TRBJ2-7, with 7 bases fitting TRBD2. Per germline, CDR1 SGHDT and CDR2 YYEEEE. CDR3 size: 15 residues. V shed 4 bases, J shed 0 bases, and the junction held 7 bases outside the gene matches. The chain's CDR3 is CASSQSGAISYEQYF. CDR3 in DNA: TGTGCCAGCAGCCAAAGCGGGGCTATCTCCTACGAGCAGTACTTC.

This clone was seen a single time. The genes are TRBV18 and TRBJ1-2, with 7 nucleotides matching TRBD1. Losses at the gene ends were 0 bases for V and 4 bases for J; bases not matched to a gene: 2. CDR3 length equals 14 residues. The germline gives CDR1 KGHSH, CDR2 LQKENI. The CDR3 loop is CASSPPGQPYGYTF. CDR3 bases: TGTGCCAGCTCACCACCGGGACAGCCCTATGGCTACACCTTC.

The chain couples TRBV7-8 to TRBJ2-7; TRBD1 is a possible D gene (5 bases). V was pared by 1 base and J by 5 bases, with 12 bases between. The CDR3 runs 14 residues. Per the germline V gene, CDR1 is SGHVS and CDR2 is FQNEAQ. The CDR3 region has the DNA TGTGCCAGCAGCTTAGGGCAGGGCAGCGACGAGCAGTACTTC. The encoded protein is CASSLGQGSDEQYF.

V and J are TRBV5-1 and TRBJ2-1; D might be TRBD2 (6 bases). With 2 bases removed from V and 10 bases from J, the gap between germline ends came to 10 bases. Germline loops: CDR1 SGHRS, CDR2 YFSETQ. The CDR3 length is 12 residues. The CDR3 here is CASSFALAEQFF. In DNA form, the CDR3 reads TGCGCCAGCAGCTTCGCCCTAGCGGAGCAGTTCTTC.

The chain uses TRBV27 and TRBJ1-5; no definite D call. CDR3 length: 17 residues. The germline gives CDR1 MNHEY, CDR2 SMNVEV (reference sequence). V was cut by 5 bases and J by 2 bases, with 19 bases left in between. CDR3 DNA: TGTGCCAGCAGTCCACGGACTATGGTGCAGGGCAATCAGCCCCAGCATTTT. This translates into CASSPRTMVQGNQPQHF.

This chain connects TRBV28 to TRBJ2-7, with D maybe TRBD2 (6 bases). Trimming cost V 1 base and J 2 bases, with 15 bases left between them. This CDR3 region has 16 residues. Germline-derived CDR1 and CDR2 are MDHEN and SYDVKM. The CDR3 loop reads CASSLSRSGHTYEQYF. CDR3 nucleotides: TGTGCCAGCAGTTTATCGCGGAGCGGGCACACCTACGAGCAGTACTTC.

V usage is TRBV2 and J usage is TRBJ1-5, with a weak D call TRBD1 (5 bases). Germline CDR1 and CDR2: SNHLY and FYNNEI. The ends were cut back, 7 bases at V and 7 bases at J, with 11 bases in the middle. CDR3 length equals 12 residues. The CDR3 coding sequence is TGTGCCAGCAACGGGGGTATGCAGCCCCAGCATTTT. Encoded protein: CASNGGMQPQHF.

The chain has TRBV9 and TRBJ1-1; D ambiguous. Trimming removed 0 bases at V and 9 bases at J, with 9 bases between. CDR1 SGDLS and CDR2 YYNGEE come from the germline V gene. This CDR3 contains 12 residues. Here the CDR3 DNA reads TGTGCCAGCAGCGTAGGCCTAGGTCAAGCTTTCTTT. Residues: CASSVGLGQAFF.

The chain links TRBV7-9 to TRBJ2-7; tentative D call: TRBD1 (5 bases). The V end lost 5 bases, the J end lost 7 bases, and 15 bases lay between the germline ends. Germline values: CDR1 SEHNR, CDR2 FQNEAQ (reference sequence). CDR3 length: 13 amino acids. The CDR3 spells CASSPPGLWEQYF. DNA of the CDR3: TGTGCCAGCAGCCCCCCAGGGCTGTGGGAGCAGTACTTC.